These 31 T cell receptor beta chains were sequenced from one sample in a study of blood T cell repertoires in COVID-19. Clones were read by immunoSEQ multiplex PCR, and TCRdb kept only the in-frame ones, dropping some. The sample holds hundreds of thousands of clones, around 81% seen once. The specimen was peripheral blood. The receptors shown here come from a woman aged 80 or over with COVID-19, enrolled during active disease.

This chain links TRBV27 with TRBJ1-2; 7 bases align to TRBD1. The CDR3 is 14 residues long. The germline V gene encodes CDR1 MNHEY and CDR2 SMNVEV (reference sequence). V lost 8 bases, J lost 4 bases, and 10 bases stayed unmatched. CDR3 in amino acids: CASGERGLTYGYTF. In nucleotides, the CDR3 is TGTGCCAGCGGTGAGAGGGGGCTGACCTATGGCTACACCTTC.

The CDR3 DNA is TGTGCCATGGGGGGGCTCTCCTACAATGAGCAGTTCTTC. Its translation: CAMGGLSYNEQFF. V is TRBV21-1 and J is TRBJ2-1; the table's D gene call, TRBD2, was not cross checked with the DNA. TRBV21-1 is a recognized pseudogene. This CDR3 region has 13 residues.

V is TRBV5-6 and J is TRBJ1-5; D gene ambiguous. Trimming shortened V by 1 base and J by 6 bases, and 11 bases separated the two germline ends. CDR1 and CDR2 (germline): SGHDT, YYEEEE. The CDR3 is made up of 14 amino acids. The CDR3 region is CASSLSGRSQPQHF. The CDR3 DNA follows: TGTGCCAGCAGCTTGTCGGGTAGAAGTCAGCCCCAGCATTTT.

This clone showed up just once. J is TRBJ2-7 and V is TRBV6-6, with D possibly TRBD1 on 7 matching bases. This CDR3 has 12 residues. Trimming removed 7 bases at V and 9 bases at J, with 16 bases between. The V gene's germline CDR1 is MNHNY and CDR2 SVGAGI (reference sequence). The CDR3 loop reads CASTGTEEGQYF. DNA of the CDR3: TGTGCCAGCACCGGGACAGAGGAGGGGCAGTACTTC.

Only a few counts were recorded for this clone. The CDR3 bases are TGTGCCAGCAGTCCCGATGTCGGTGGCTACACCTTC. This encodes CASSPDVGGYTF. The J gene is TRBJ1-2, the V gene TRBV11-2; D uncertain. CDR1 is SGHAT and CDR2 is FQNNGV in the germline V gene. The V end was cut by 6 bases, the J end by 7 bases, with 12 bases between. The CDR3 is 12 amino acids.

The chain couples TRBV18 to TRBJ2-1; a weak D match, TRBD2 (6 bases). The CDR3 has 15 residues. The V end was cut by 8 bases, the J end by 10 bases, with 24 bases between. Germline loops: CDR1 KGHSH, CDR2 LQKENI. The CDR3 DNA follows: TGTGCCAGCCTGGCTAACGGAGGGCCGTTTGAAGAGCAGTTCTTC. Encoded protein: CASLANGGPFEEQFF.

The chain couples TRBV4-1 to TRBJ1-3; perhaps TRBD1 as D (5 bases). CDR1 and CDR2 (germline): MGHRA, YSYEKL. V was shortened by 1 base and J by 2 bases, with 12 bases between the two germline ends. CDR3 length: 16 residues. The CDR3 DNA follows: TGCGCCAGCAGCCAAGGGGCAGGGCTAACTGGAAACACCATATATTTT. Its protein is CASSQGAGLTGNTIYF.

The chain links TRBV5-5 to TRBJ2-4, with 7 bases that match TRBD1. The CDR3 loop spans 15 amino acids. J gave up 4 bases and V 0 bases, and 4 bases lay outside the gene matches. The germline V gene encodes CDR1 SGHKS and CDR2 YYEKEE (reference sequence). CDR3: CASSLVGGWKNIQYF. CDR3 coding DNA: TGTGCCAGCAGCTTGGTAGGGGGCTGGAAAAACATTCAGTACTTC.

The count of this clone is one. The J gene is TRBJ1-5, the V gene TRBV28; D unresolved. Germline CDR1 MDHEN, CDR2 SYDVKM. The CDR3 has 11 residues. Trimming shortened V by 5 bases and J by 9 bases, and 8 bases separated the two germline ends. CDR3 sequence (DNA): TGTGCCAGCAGTGGCCTGTTGCCCCAGCATTTT. Translated: CASSGLLPQHF.

The V and J genes are TRBV5-1 and TRBJ2-2; TRBD2 is a possible D gene (6 bases). The CDR3 is 12 residues long. Trimming took 9 bases from V and 5 from J, leaving 11 bases between them. Germline V gene data show CDR1 as SGHRS and CDR2 as YFSETQ. The CDR3 DNA is TGCGCCACCCGTCTAGCGACCGGGGAGCTGTTTTTT. Protein sequence: CATRLATGELFF.

This clone was recorded only once. J is TRBJ2-3 and V is TRBV9; D call uncertain. CDR1 is SGDLS and CDR2 is YYNGEE in the germline V gene. The V and J ends lost 4 bases and 0 bases respectively, with 12 bases between them. The CDR3 sequence is 15 residues long. DNA for the CDR3: TGTGCCAGCAGCCCCTGGGCTACTAGCACAGATACGCAGTATTTT. Amino acid sequence: CASSPWATSTDTQYF.

This sequence joins TRBV5-6 and TRBJ1-1; 7 bases fit TRBD1. The CDR3 is 13 residues long. CDR1 is SGHDT and CDR2 is YYEEEE in the germline V gene. With 5 bases clipped from V and 11 bases from J, the junction kept 12 bases outside the gene matches. The CDR3 reads CASSSPLTGFAFF. CDR3 nucleotide sequence: TGTGCCAGCAGTTCCCCCTTGACAGGGTTCGCTTTCTTT.

This chain links TRBV7-6 with TRBJ2-7, with 9 nucleotides matching TRBD2. Unmatched junction bases numbered 6, after V lost 5 bases and J lost 4 bases. The germline CDR1 and CDR2 sequences are SGHVS and FNYEAQ. The CDR3 runs to 14 residues. In DNA form, the CDR3 reads TGTGCCAGCAGCCGATTTAGCGGGGGATACGAGCAGTACTTC. Encoded protein: CASSRFSGGYEQYF.

The chain links TRBV6-6 to TRBJ2-5; a weak D match, TRBD1 (5 bases). The V and J ends lost 0 bases and 4 bases respectively, with 9 bases between them. Germline CDR1 and CDR2: MNHNY and SVGAGI (reference sequence). CDR3 length: 14 amino acids. CDR3 loop: CASSYSIGAETQYF. The CDR3, as DNA: TGTGCCAGCAGTTACTCGATAGGGGCAGAGACCCAGTACTTC.

The chain combines TRBV2 with TRBJ1-5; 8 bases map to TRBD1. V lost 6 bases to trimming and J lost 1 base; unmatched junction nucleotides: 5. Germline V lookup: CDR1 SNHLY, CDR2 FYNNEI. The CDR3 extends over 15 amino acids. The CDR3 spells CASSDRGQSNQPQHF. For the CDR3, the DNA is TGTGCCAGCAGCGACAGGGGACAGAGCAATCAGCCCCAGCATTTT. Variable domain in full (rest from reference TRBV2 and TRBJ1-5): EPEVTQTPSHQVTQMGQEVILRCVPISNHLYFYWYRQILGQKVEFLVSFYNNEISEKSEIFDDQFSVERPDGSNFTLKIRSTKLEDSAMYFCASSDRGQSNQPQHFGDGTRLSIL.

This clone has a single count. DNA for the CDR3: TGTGCCAGCTCACCATCGAGTTATAGCAATCAGCCCCAGCATTTT. It translates to CASSPSSYSNQPQHF. The V and J genes are TRBV18 and TRBJ1-5; unclear D gene. Trimming took 2 bases from V and 0 from J, leaving 8 bases between them. CDR3 length equals 15 residues. Germline lookup yields CDR1 KGHSH and CDR2 LQKENI.

This chain connects TRBV28 to TRBJ2-7, with D tentatively TRBD2 (6 bases). V lost 4 bases and J lost 6, with 16 bases in between. The germline V gene has CDR1 MDHEN and CDR2 SYDVKM. The length of the CDR3 is 14 residues. This CDR3 is CASSSRLVPGEQYF. The CDR3 DNA follows: TGTGCCAGCAGTTCCCGACTAGTGCCCGGCGAGCAGTACTTC.

The chain joins TRBV4-1 to TRBJ1-2; 9 bases match TRBD1. The V and J ends lost 1 base and 4 bases, in that order; junction bases with no gene match: 4. The CDR3 has 15 residues. Germline V gene data show CDR1 as MGHRA and CDR2 as YSYEKL. The DNA of the CDR3 is TGCGCCAGCAGCCAAGGGACAGGGGTTGGCTATGGCTACACCTTC. Its translation is CASSQGTGVGYGYTF.

The sample holds a few counts of this clone. The chain uses TRBV2 and TRBJ1-6; no reliable D call. V was clipped by 3 bases and J by 7 bases, with 7 bases between them. The CDR3 is 13 residues long. In germline, CDR1 is SNHLY, CDR2 FYNNEI. The CDR3 reads CASSDYANSPLHF. The CDR3 DNA follows: TGTGCCAGCAGTGACTACGCGAATTCACCCCTCCACTTT.

The V call is TRBV6-6, the J call TRBJ2-5; TRBD1 matches at 9 bases. The CDR3 is 14 amino acids. Germline values: CDR1 MNHNY, CDR2 SVGAGI (reference sequence). The junction had 3 bases not matched to a gene; V was cut back by 6 bases and J by 1 base. CDR3 residues: CASRLTGGQETQYF. CDR3 sequence (DNA): TGTGCCAGCAGGCTGACAGGGGGCCAAGAGACCCAGTACTTC.

The chain employs TRBV5-5 and TRBJ2-7; 13 nucleotides match TRBD2. The CDR3 length is 15 residues. J lost 2 bases, V lost 4 bases, and 3 bases had no gene match. Germline V lookup: CDR1 SGHKS, CDR2 YYEKEE (reference sequence). The CDR3 DNA follows: TGTGCCAGCAGCCTGACTAGCGGGGGGACCTACGAGCAGTACTTC. It translates to CASSLTSGGTYEQYF.

The J gene is TRBJ1-4, the V gene TRBV20-1; D is possibly TRBD1 (5 bases). Deletions cut 3 bases from V and 2 bases from J, with 13 bases between. The CDR3 loop spans 15 amino acids. Looked up from germline, CDR1 is DFQATT and CDR2 is SNEGSKA (reference sequence). The CDR3 is CSASFGGNTNEKLFF. The DNA for the CDR3 is TGCAGTGCTAGTTTCGGGGGAAATACTAATGAAAAACTGTTTTTT.

This chain joins TRBV7-9 and TRBJ1-1, with TRBD1 matching 10 bases. Germline CDR1 and CDR2: SEHNR and FQNEAQ (reference sequence). Trimming removed 7 bases from V and 4 bases from J; junction bases left unmatched: 6. The CDR3 is made up of 14 amino acids. CDR3 DNA: TGTGCCAGCACCAAGGGGGACAGGGGCACTGAAGCTTTCTTT. As protein: CASTKGDRGTEAFF.

The rearrangement joins TRBV6-5 to TRBJ1-1; 7 bases map to TRBD1. The V gene's germline CDR1 is MNHEY and CDR2 SVGAGI. The CDR3 runs 12 residues. V lost 6 bases, J lost 12 bases, and 10 bases stayed unmatched. The CDR3 region has the DNA TGTGCCAGCAGGACGGGACAGTCGTTAACTTTCTTT. Translation: CASRTGQSLTFF.

This clone was recorded once. The rearrangement links TRBV20-1 to TRBJ2-5, with D unresolved. This CDR3 region has 12 residues. Germline assignment: CDR1 DFQATT and CDR2 SNEGSKA (reference sequence). Between the trimmed V and J ends, which lost 3 bases and 5 bases, there was a span of 10 bases. The DNA for the CDR3 is TGCAGTGCTAGTCGCTCGAGGGAGACCCAGTACTTC. Protein product: CSASRSRETQYF.

This clone was seen more than once but under ten times. The V and J genes are TRBV5-8 and TRBJ1-2, with D maybe TRBD1 (6 bases). Germline values: CDR1 SGHTS, CDR2 YDEGEE. Trimming removed 2 bases from V and 1 base from J, with 15 bases in between. The CDR3 runs to 16 residues. The CDR3 bases are TGTGCCAGCAGCTTCTTCAGGGGAGTAGATAACTATGGCTACACCTTC. It encodes CASSFFRGVDNYGYTF. Full variable domain (remainder filled in from reference TRBV5-8 and TRBJ1-2): EAGVTQSPTHLIKTRGQQATLRCSPISGHTSVYWYQQALGLGLQFLLWYDEGEERNRGNFPPRFSGRQFPNYSSELNVNALELEDSALYLCASSFFRGVDNYGYTFGSGTRLTVV.

The V call is TRBV5-4, the J call TRBJ2-3; 7 positions agree with TRBD2. The CDR3 loop spans 18 amino acids. Germline V lookup: CDR1 SGHNT, CDR2 YYREEE (reference sequence). With 4 bases clipped from V and 0 bases from J, the junction kept 14 bases outside the gene matches. The CDR3 nucleotides read TGTGCCAGCAGCCTCACGCAGATATCTAGCGGCAGCACAGATACGCAGTATTTT. Protein product: CASSLTQISSGSTDTQYF.

The V and J genes are TRBV3-1 (or the pseudogene TRBV3-2) and TRBJ2-3; 7 nucleotides agree with TRBD2. Unmatched junction bases numbered 7, after V lost 1 base and J lost 0 bases. The CDR3 totals 17 residues. CDR1 LGHDT and CDR2 YNNKEL come from the germline V gene (reference sequence). CDR3 DNA: TGTGCCAGCAGCCAAGCTGGCGGGGGTCCTAGCACAGATACGCAGTATTTT. Translation: CASSQAGGGPSTDTQYF.

This clone was found a few times. The rearrangement links TRBV2 to TRBJ1-4; D may be TRBD1 (6 bases). The CDR3 extends over 14 amino acids. Trimming stripped 4 bases from V and 8 bases from J, with 14 bases between. Germline CDR1 SNHLY, CDR2 FYNNEI. CDR3 nucleotides: TGTGCCAGCAGTGTCTCGACACAGGGCGAAAAACTGTTTTTT. It encodes CASSVSTQGEKLFF.

The V call is TRBV12-3 or TRBV12-4, the J call TRBJ1-1; D is uncertain. The CDR3 is 12 residues long. Trimming left V 1 base short and J 8 bases short, with 8 bases between. This chain's CDR3 is CASSLERVEAFF. In DNA, the CDR3 is TGTGCCAGCAGTTTAGAGAGGGTGGAAGCTTTCTTT.

The chain has TRBV2 and TRBJ2-1; no clear D gene. V lost 5 bases to trimming and J lost 5 bases, with 13 bases between them. CDR3 length: 14 amino acids. CDR1 SNHLY and CDR2 FYNNEI come from the germline V gene. CDR3 protein: CASSPRLVNNEQFF. The CDR3 DNA reads TGTGCCAGCAGTCCGCGGCTGGTTAACAATGAGCAGTTCTTC.